The present T cell receptor (beta chain) was sequenced within a study of a mutant IDH1 vaccine in newly diagnosed glioma. Overall study context: Patients under treatment included approximately 60% males and around 38% females and had a mean age of approximately 40 years.

The table came from immunoSEQ multiplex PCR; TCRdb's copy has only in-frame clones and leaves some out. The sample holds around 78,000 clones; about 91% are singletons and the top ten take 0.56%. Study-wide results and limits: It was 93.3% of patients that developed vaccine-induced immune responses.

V was cut by 4 bases and J by 9 bases, with 14 bases left in between. Germline V gene sequence: CDR1 SGDLS, CDR2 YYNGEE. CDR3 size: 13 residues. To note about this clone: As yet, its antigen is unknown.

The time point was: week 5, during vaccination. Every vaccination contained 300 ug of the mutant IDH1 20-mer peptide and was paired with topical imiquimod. Source: PBMCs, taken from a glioma patient whose treatment included an IDH1 peptide vaccine. The chain uses TRBV9 and TRBJ2-1, with D possibly being TRBD1 (6 bases). The origin of this receptor is a woman in her fifties or sixties with glioma. The CDR3 bases are TGTGCCAGCAGCCTTCAGGCCAGGGGTGAGCAGTTCTTC. It specifies CASSLQARGEQFF.